The 8 T cell receptor beta chains below come from one sample, sequenced in a study of beta chain features in type 1 diabetes. Findings of the study overall: Type 1 diabetes patients had TCRB CDR3s that were shorter (moderately but significantly so) in all four CD4+ subsets.

Of the isolated RNA, all was reverse transcribed, and so the sequenced material was expressed TCRB transcripts. TCRdb's table, derived via immunoSEQ multiplex PCR, lists solely in-frame clones and lacks some. Seen here are 150,000 to 200,000 clones, around 9% observed once, and the top ten hold 0.65% to 0.9%. Their recognized antigens are unknown. Source material: central memory CD4+ T cells from blood. These receptors came from a young woman with type 1 diabetes.

The chain links TRBV18 to TRBJ2-7; 7 positions match TRBD1. The CDR3 loop spans 14 amino acids. Germline V gene sequence: CDR1 KGHSH, CDR2 LQKENI. J lost 0 bases, V lost 6 bases, and 5 bases had no gene match. The CDR3 reads CASSTRDSSYEQYF. DNA of the CDR3: TGTGCCAGCTCCACCCGGGACAGCTCCTACGAGCAGTACTTC.

The chain has TRBV20-1 and TRBJ1-1; D is undetermined. Trimming removed 3 bases from V and 5 bases from J, with 7 bases in between. The CDR3 sequence is 11 residues long. Germline V CDR1 and CDR2: DFQATT, SNEGSKA (reference sequence). Here the CDR3 DNA reads TGCAGTGCTAGGGCCCAAACTGAAGCTTTCTTT. Amino acid sequence: CSARAQTEAFF.

The chain recombines TRBV5-1 with TRBJ2-1; 8 bases fit TRBD1. The CDR3 length is 13 residues. V gave up 10 bases and J gave up 8 bases; unmatched junction bases: 11. Germline V gene data show CDR1 as SGHRS and CDR2 as YFSETQ. CDR3 region: CAGAPDRADEQFF. In DNA, the CDR3 is TGCGCCGGGGCCCCGGACAGGGCCGATGAGCAGTTCTTC.

This clone has just a few counts. The chain couples TRBV5-1 to TRBJ2-2; 15 bases map to TRBD2. Germline lookup yields CDR1 SGHRS and CDR2 YFSETQ. This CDR3 has 19 amino acids. Trimming took 4 bases from V and 0 from J; bases not matched to a gene: 7. DNA of the CDR3: TGCGCCAGCAGCACCAGGACTAGCGGGAGGGCCGCGAACACCGGGGAGCTGTTTTTT. Protein sequence: CASSTRTSGRAANTGELFF.

V is TRBV4-3 and J is TRBJ2-2; 8 bases map to TRBD1. The CDR3 is made up of 15 amino acids. CDR1 and CDR2 from the germline V gene are LGHNA and YSLEER. V gave up 4 bases and J gave up 0 bases; unmatched junction bases: 1. The CDR3 reads CASSRGQANTGELFF. CDR3 coding DNA: TGCGCCAGCAGCCGGGGACAGGCGAACACCGGGGAGCTGTTTTTT.

A few counts support this clone. The J gene is TRBJ2-7, the V gene TRBV6-5, with D possibly matching TRBD2 (5 bases). Deletions cut 10 bases from V and 3 bases from J, with 22 bases between. The germline V gene encodes CDR1 MNHEY and CDR2 SVGAGI. This CDR3 has 15 amino acids. DNA for the CDR3: TGTGCCACCAGAATGAGAGTGAACGGGGACTACGAGCAGTACTTC. It translates to CATRMRVNGDYEQYF.

This clone appeared a few times. The chain couples TRBV5-6 to TRBJ1-2, with D possibly TRBD1 on 6 matching bases. Trimming stripped 5 bases from V and 4 bases from J, with 15 bases between. Germline-derived CDR1 and CDR2 are SGHDT and YYEEEE. The length of the CDR3 is 14 residues. CDR3 nucleotides: TGTGCCAGCAGTGACAGGTTTTGGGTCTATGGCTACACCTTC. Residues: CASSDRFWVYGYTF.

This clone has more than one count but fewer than ten. The V call is TRBV4-1, the J call TRBJ1-2; D unclear. The germline CDR1 and CDR2 sequences are MGHRA and YSYEKL. V lost 0 bases to trimming and J lost 3 bases, with 8 bases between them. This CDR3 is built from 14 residues. CDR3 amino acids: CASSQEVVDYGYTF. CDR3 nucleotide sequence: TGCGCCAGCAGCCAAGAGGTTGTAGACTATGGCTACACCTTC.